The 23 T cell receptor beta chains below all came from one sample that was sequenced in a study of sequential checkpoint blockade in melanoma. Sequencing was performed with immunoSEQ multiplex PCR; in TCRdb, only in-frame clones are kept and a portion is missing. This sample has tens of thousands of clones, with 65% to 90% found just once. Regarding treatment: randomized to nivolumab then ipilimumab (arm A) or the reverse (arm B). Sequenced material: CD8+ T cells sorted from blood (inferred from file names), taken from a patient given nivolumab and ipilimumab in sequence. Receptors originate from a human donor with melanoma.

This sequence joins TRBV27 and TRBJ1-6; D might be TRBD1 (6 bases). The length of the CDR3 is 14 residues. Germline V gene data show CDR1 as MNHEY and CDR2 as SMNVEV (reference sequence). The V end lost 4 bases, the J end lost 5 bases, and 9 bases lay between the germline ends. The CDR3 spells CASSSRGNNSPLHF. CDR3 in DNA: TGTGCCAGCAGTTCCAGGGGTAATAATTCACCCCTCCACTTT.

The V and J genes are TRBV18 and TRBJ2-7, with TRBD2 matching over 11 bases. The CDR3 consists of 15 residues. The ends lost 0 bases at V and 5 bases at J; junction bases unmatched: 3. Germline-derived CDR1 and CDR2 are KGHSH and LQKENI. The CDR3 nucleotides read TGTGCCAGCTCACCACCTAGCGGGGGGGTCCACGAGCAGTACTTC. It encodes CASSPPSGGVHEQYF. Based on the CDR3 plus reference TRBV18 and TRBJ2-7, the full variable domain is NAGVMQNPRHLVRRRGQEARLRCSPMKGHSHVYWYRQLPEEGLKFMVYLQKENIIDESGMPKERFSAEFPKEGPSILRIQQVVRGDSAAYFCASSPPSGGVHEQYFGPGTRLTVT.

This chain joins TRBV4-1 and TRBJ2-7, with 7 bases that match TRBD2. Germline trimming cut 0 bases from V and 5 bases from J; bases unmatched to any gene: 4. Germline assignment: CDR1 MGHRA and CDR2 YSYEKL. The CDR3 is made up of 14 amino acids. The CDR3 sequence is CASSQDQRDNEQYF. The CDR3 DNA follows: TGCGCCAGCAGCCAAGATCAGCGGGATAACGAGCAGTACTTC.

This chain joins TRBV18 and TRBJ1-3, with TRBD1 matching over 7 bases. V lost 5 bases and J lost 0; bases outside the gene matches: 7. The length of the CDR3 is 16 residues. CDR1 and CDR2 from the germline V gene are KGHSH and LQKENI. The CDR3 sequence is CASSSGQPHSGNTIYF. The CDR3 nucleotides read TGTGCCAGCTCATCGGGACAGCCCCACTCTGGAAACACCATATATTTT.

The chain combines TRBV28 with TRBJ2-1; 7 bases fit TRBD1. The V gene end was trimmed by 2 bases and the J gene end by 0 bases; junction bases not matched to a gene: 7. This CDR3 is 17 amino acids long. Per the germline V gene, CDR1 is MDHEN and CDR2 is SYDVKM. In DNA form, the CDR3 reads TGTGCCAGCAGTTTACATAGGGGGCCCAGCTCCTACAATGAGCAGTTCTTC. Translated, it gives CASSLHRGPSSYNEQFF.

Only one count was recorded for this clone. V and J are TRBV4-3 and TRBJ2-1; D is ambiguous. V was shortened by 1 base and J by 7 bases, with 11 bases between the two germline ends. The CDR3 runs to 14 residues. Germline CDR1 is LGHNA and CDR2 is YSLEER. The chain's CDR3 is CASSQGLGLNEQFF. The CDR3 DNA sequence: TGCGCCAGCAGCCAAGGGCTAGGATTGAATGAGCAGTTCTTC.

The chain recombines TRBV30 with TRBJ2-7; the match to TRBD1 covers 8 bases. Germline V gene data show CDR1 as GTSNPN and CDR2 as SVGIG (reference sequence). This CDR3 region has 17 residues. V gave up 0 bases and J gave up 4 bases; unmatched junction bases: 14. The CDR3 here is CAWSVRLSEDRAYEQYF. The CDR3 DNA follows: TGTGCCTGGAGTGTAAGGCTAAGCGAGGACAGGGCTTACGAGCAGTACTTC.

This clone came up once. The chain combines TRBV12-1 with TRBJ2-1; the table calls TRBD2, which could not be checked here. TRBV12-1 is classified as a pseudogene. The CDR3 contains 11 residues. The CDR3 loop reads CASRLCGEQFF. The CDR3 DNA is TGTGCCAGCAGGCTCTGCGGCGAGCAGTTCTTC.

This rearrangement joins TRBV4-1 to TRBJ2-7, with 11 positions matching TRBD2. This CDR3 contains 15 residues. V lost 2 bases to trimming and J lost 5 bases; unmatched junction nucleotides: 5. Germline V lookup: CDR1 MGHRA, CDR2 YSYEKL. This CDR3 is CASSQTSGSFHEQYF. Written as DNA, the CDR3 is TGCGCCAGCAGCCAAACTAGCGGGAGTTTCCACGAGCAGTACTTC.

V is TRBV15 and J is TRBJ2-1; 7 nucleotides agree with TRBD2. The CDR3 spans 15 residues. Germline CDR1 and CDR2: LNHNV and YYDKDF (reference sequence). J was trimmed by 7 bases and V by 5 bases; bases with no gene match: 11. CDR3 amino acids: CATSLGRERRNEQFF. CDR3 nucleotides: TGTGCCACCAGCCTAGGGCGGGAGCGCCGTAATGAGCAGTTCTTC.

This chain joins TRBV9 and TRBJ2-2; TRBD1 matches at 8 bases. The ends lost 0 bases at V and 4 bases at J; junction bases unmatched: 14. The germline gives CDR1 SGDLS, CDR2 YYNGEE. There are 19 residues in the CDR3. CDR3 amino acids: CASSVEIGRTGLSTGELFF. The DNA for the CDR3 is TGTGCCAGCAGCGTAGAAATTGGAAGGACAGGGCTCTCCACCGGGGAGCTGTTTTTT.

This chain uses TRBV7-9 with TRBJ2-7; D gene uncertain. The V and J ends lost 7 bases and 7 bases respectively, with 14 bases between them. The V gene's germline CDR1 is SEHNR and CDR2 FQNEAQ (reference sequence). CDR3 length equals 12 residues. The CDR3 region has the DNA TGTGCCAGCATCCCCTCCCCGAGGGAGCAGTACTTC. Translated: CASIPSPREQYF.

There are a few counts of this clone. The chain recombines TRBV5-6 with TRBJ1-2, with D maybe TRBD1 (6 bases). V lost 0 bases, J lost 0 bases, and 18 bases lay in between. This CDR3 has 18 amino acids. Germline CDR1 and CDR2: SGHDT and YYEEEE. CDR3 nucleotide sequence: TGTGCCAGCAGCTTGGGTTTCGGGACACACAAACCTAACTATGGCTACACCTTC. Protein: CASSLGFGTHKPNYGYTF.

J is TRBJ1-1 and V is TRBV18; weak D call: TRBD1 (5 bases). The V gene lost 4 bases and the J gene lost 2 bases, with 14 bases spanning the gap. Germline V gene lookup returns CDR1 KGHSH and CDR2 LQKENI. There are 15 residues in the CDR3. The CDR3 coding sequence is TGTGCCAGCTCACGTCCGGGGGGACTAAACACTGAAGCTTTCTTT. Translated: CASSRPGGLNTEAFF.

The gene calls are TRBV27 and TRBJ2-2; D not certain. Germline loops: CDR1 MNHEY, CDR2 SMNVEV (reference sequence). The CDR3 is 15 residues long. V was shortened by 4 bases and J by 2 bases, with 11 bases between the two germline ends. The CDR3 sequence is CASSSVYENTGELFF. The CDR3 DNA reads TGTGCCAGCAGTTCGGTCTACGAAAACACCGGGGAGCTGTTTTTT.

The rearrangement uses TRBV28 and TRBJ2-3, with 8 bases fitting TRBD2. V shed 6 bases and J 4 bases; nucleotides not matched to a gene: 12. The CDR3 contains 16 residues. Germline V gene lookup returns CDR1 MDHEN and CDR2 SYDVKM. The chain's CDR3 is CASSYLDSGDSDTQYF. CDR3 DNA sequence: TGTGCCAGCAGCTATCTGGATAGCGGGGATTCAGATACGCAGTATTTT.

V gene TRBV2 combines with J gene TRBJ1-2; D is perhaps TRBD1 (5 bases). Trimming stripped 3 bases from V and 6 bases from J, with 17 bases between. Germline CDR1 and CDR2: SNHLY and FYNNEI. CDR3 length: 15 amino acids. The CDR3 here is CASSEPRGQLDGYTF. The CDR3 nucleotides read TGTGCCAGCAGTGAGCCTAGGGGCCAACTGGATGGCTACACCTTC.

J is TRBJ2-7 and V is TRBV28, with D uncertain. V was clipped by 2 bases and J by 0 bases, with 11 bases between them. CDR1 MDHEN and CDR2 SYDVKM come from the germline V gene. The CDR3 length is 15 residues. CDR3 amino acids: CASSLAPLSSYEQYF. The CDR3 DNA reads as TGTGCCAGCAGTTTAGCCCCTCTTAGCTCCTACGAGCAGTACTTC.

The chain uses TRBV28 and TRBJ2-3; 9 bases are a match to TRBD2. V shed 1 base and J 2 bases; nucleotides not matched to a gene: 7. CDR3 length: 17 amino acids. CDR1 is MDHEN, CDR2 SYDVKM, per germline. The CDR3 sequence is CASSLSTASGDTDTQYF. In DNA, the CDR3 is TGTGCCAGCAGTTTATCGACGGCTAGCGGGGACACAGATACGCAGTATTTT.

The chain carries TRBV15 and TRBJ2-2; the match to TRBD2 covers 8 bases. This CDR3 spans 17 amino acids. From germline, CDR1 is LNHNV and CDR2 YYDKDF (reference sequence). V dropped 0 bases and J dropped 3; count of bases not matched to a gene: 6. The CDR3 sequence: CATSRDLAGGYTGELFF. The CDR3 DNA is TGTGCCACCAGCAGAGATCTGGCGGGGGGTTACACCGGGGAGCTGTTTTTT.

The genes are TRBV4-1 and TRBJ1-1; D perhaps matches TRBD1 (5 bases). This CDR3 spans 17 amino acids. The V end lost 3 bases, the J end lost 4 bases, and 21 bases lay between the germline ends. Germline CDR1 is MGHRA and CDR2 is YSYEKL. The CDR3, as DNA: TGCGCCAGCAGCCACGATCCTCGGGTTTCAAGGGGCACTGAAGCTTTCTTT. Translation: CASSHDPRVSRGTEAFF.

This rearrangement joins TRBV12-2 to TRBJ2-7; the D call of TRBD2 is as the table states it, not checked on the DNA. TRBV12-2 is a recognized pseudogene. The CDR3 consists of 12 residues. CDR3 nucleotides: TGTGCAAGTCGCCGAGAAGCTAGGGAGCAGTACTTC. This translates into CASRREAREQYF.

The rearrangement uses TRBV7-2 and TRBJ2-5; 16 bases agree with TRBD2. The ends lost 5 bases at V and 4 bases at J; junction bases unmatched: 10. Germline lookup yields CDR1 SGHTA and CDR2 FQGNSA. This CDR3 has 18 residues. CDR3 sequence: CASSQGGLAGGRRETQYF. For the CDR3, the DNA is TGTGCCAGCAGCCAAGGGGGACTAGCGGGGGGGCGGCGAGAGACCCAGTACTTC. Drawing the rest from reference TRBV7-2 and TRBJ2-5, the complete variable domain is GAGVSQSPSNKVTEKGKDVELRCDPISGHTALYWYRQSLGQGLEFLIYFQGNSAPDKSGLPSDRFSAERTGGSVSTLTIQRTQQEDSAVYLCASSQGGLAGGRRETQYFGPGTRLLVL.